The 15 T cell receptor beta chains listed next were all sequenced from one sample in a study of blood T cell repertoires in COVID-19. Sequencing was performed with immunoSEQ multiplex PCR; in TCRdb, only in-frame clones are kept and a portion is missing. The table includes about 160,000 clones, around 82% detected once. Sequenced: peripheral blood. These receptors came from a woman between 40 and 50 years old with COVID-19, enrolled during active disease.

As to this clone: The identical CDR3 is also encoded by other nucleotide sequences in the sample. The genes are TRBV3-1 (or the pseudogene TRBV3-2) and TRBJ1-5; TRBD1 matches 7 bases. V was clipped by 0 bases and J by 7 bases; unmatched bases: 0. The CDR3 is 13 amino acids. Per the germline V gene, CDR1 is LGHDT and CDR2 is YNNKEL (reference sequence). The CDR3 loop is CASSQDRGQPQHF. As DNA, the CDR3 is TGTGCCAGCAGCCAAGACAGGGGGCAGCCCCAGCATTTT.

This CDR3 is CASTKTDYGYTF. The CDR3 DNA sequence: TGTGCCAGCACTAAAACGGACTATGGCTACACCTTC. The gene calls are TRBV19 and TRBJ1-2, with D unresolved. CDR1 and CDR2 from the germline V gene are LNHDA and SQIVND (reference sequence). The ends were cut back, 9 bases at V and 3 bases at J, with 11 bases in the middle. The CDR3 is 12 amino acids.

The V and J genes are TRBV2 and TRBJ2-5, with 8 bases identical to TRBD1. CDR3 length: 15 residues. With 6 bases clipped from V and 5 bases from J, the junction kept 11 bases outside the gene matches. Germline-derived CDR1 and CDR2 are SNHLY and FYNNEI. The DNA of the CDR3 is TGTGCCAGCAGCCCGACCCGGACAGGGAGTGAGACCCAGTACTTC. Its translation is CASSPTRTGSETQYF.

The chain carries TRBV7-8 and TRBJ2-3, with TRBD2 matching 8 bases. This CDR3 is 15 amino acids long. The trim removed 7 bases at V and 0 bases at J, leaving 6 bases unmatched. The germline V gene has CDR1 SGHVS and CDR2 FQNEAQ. In DNA, the CDR3 is TGTGCCAGCACCCCCCGGGGGGGCAGCACAGATACGCAGTATTTT. Protein sequence: CASTPRGGSTDTQYF.

The CDR3 DNA reads TGTGCCATCAGCTTACTAGCGGGGGGGGAGGCAGATACGCAGTATTTT. It yields the protein CAISLLAGGEADTQYF. The chain employs TRBV10-3 and TRBJ2-3; TRBD2 matches at 13 bases. The CDR3 loop spans 16 amino acids. V gave up 6 bases and J gave up 4 bases; unmatched junction bases: 7. Germline-derived CDR1 and CDR2 are ENHRY and SYGVKD.

This clone occurred a few times. The chain links TRBV19 to TRBJ1-2, with D maybe TRBD1 (6 bases). Trimming left V 6 bases short and J 0 bases short, with 11 bases between. The CDR3 has 14 amino acids. CDR1 is LNHDA, CDR2 SQIVND, per germline (reference sequence). CDR3 residues: CASRTGIANYGYTF. Written as DNA, the CDR3 is TGTGCCAGTAGGACAGGTATTGCTAACTATGGCTACACCTTC.

V is TRBV7-9 and J is TRBJ2-5, with TRBD1 matching 8 bases. Germline V CDR1 and CDR2: SEHNR, FQNEAQ (reference sequence). Trimming at V came to 3 bases and at J to 5 bases, leaving 5 bases not matched to a gene. The CDR3 totals 14 residues. The CDR3 DNA is TGTGCCAGCAGCTTTCGGACAGGGAGTGAGACCCAGTACTTC. Amino acids: CASSFRTGSETQYF.

J is TRBJ2-5 and V is TRBV2; D is uncertain. V was shortened by 4 bases and J by 4 bases, with 7 bases between the two germline ends. CDR1 SNHLY and CDR2 FYNNEI come from the germline V gene. The CDR3 runs to 12 residues. The DNA of the CDR3 is TGTGCCAGCAGTGTAATTTCAGAGACCCAGTACTTC. Amino acids: CASSVISETQYF.

The chain has TRBV28 and TRBJ2-7; the D is unclear. This CDR3 is 13 amino acids long. The germline V gene encodes CDR1 MDHEN and CDR2 SYDVKM. V shed 6 bases and J shed 2 bases, with 11 bases lying between them. In DNA form, the CDR3 reads TGTGCCAGCAGATTAGGTACGGCCTACGAGCAGTACTTC. This sequence encodes CASRLGTAYEQYF. The whole variable domain, filled in from reference TRBV28 and TRBJ2-7, reads DVKVTQSSRYLVKRTGEKVFLECVQDMDHENMFWYRQDPGLGLRLIYFSYDVKMKEKGDIPEGYSVSREKKERFSLILESASTNQTSMYLCASRLGTAYEQYFGPGTRLTVT.

The chain recombines TRBV3-1 (or the pseudogene TRBV3-2) with TRBJ1-1; D remains ambiguous. Per germline, CDR1 LGHDT and CDR2 YNNKEL (reference sequence). V lost 6 bases and J 1 base, leaving 12 bases between the germline ends. The CDR3 has 14 residues. CDR3 nucleotide sequence: TGTGCCAGCAGGAACGCAGATACGAACACTGAAGCTTTCTTT. Translation gives CASRNADTNTEAFF.

This clone has just one count. This sequence joins TRBV5-1 and TRBJ2-7; no reliable D call. In germline, CDR1 is SGHRS, CDR2 YFSETQ. The CDR3 is 15 residues long. V lost 0 bases and J lost 2, with 12 bases in between. The CDR3 sequence is CASSLVGSGTYEQYF. CDR3 coding DNA: TGCGCCAGCAGCTTGGTCGGTTCAGGTACCTACGAGCAGTACTTC.

The sample holds a few counts of this clone. The chain is built from TRBV6-1 and TRBJ2-1; no firm D call. The germline V and J ends were trimmed by 1 base and 13 bases, with 8 bases remaining between them. The CDR3 has 11 amino acids. Looked up from germline, CDR1 is MNHNS and CDR2 is SASEGT. The CDR3 here is CASSEERRQFF. The CDR3 DNA sequence: TGTGCCAGCAGTGAAGAGAGGAGACAGTTCTTC.

The V gene is TRBV4-1, the J gene TRBJ2-5, with D perhaps matching TRBD1 (5 bases). This CDR3 has 15 residues. V was clipped by 4 bases and J by 2 bases, with 14 bases between them. Per germline, CDR1 MGHRA and CDR2 YSYEKL. The CDR3 region has the DNA TGCGCCAGCAGCCCAAACCGACAGATACAAGAGACCCAGTACTTC. Its protein is CASSPNRQIQETQYF.

The rearrangement uses TRBV5-6 and TRBJ2-7, with 8 bases aligning to TRBD1. The CDR3 covers 13 residues. The germline gives CDR1 SGHDT, CDR2 YYEEEE. The V gene end was trimmed by 4 bases and the J gene end by 5 bases; junction bases not matched to a gene: 5. The CDR3 region is CASSRPDRDEQYF. CDR3 sequence (DNA): TGTGCCAGCAGCCGACCGGACAGGGACGAGCAGTACTTC.

The V call is TRBV5-1, the J call TRBJ1-3, with D tentatively TRBD1 (6 bases). Trimming shortened V by 4 bases and J by 1 base, and 9 bases separated the two germline ends. CDR1 is SGHRS, CDR2 YFSETQ, per germline. The CDR3 covers 14 residues. CDR3 sequence: CASSQQGSGNTIYF. The CDR3 nucleotides read TGCGCCAGCAGCCAACAGGGTTCTGGAAACACCATATATTTT. Drawing the rest from reference TRBV5-1 and TRBJ1-3, the complete variable domain is KAGVTQTPRYLIKTRGQQVTLSCSPISGHRSVSWYQQTPGQGLQFLFEYFSETQRNKGNFPGRFSGRQFSNSRSEMNVSTLELGDSALYLCASSQQGSGNTIYFGEGSWLTVV.